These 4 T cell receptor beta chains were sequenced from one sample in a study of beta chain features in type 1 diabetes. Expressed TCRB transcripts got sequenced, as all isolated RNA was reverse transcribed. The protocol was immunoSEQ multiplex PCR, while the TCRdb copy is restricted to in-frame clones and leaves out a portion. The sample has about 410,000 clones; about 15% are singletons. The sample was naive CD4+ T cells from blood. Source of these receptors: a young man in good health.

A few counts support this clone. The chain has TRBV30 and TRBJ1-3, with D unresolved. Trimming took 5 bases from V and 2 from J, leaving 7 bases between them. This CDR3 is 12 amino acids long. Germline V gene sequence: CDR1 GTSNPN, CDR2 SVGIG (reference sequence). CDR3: CAWGGPGNTIYF. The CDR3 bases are TGTGCCTGGGGCGGCCCTGGAAACACCATATATTTT.

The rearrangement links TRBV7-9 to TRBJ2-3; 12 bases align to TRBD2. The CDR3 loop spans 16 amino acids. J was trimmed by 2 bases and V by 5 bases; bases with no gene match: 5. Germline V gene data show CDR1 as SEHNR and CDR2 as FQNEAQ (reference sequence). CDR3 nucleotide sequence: TGTGCCAGCAGCCGAGGACTAGCGGGGATCACAGATACGCAGTATTTT. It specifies CASSRGLAGITDTQYF.

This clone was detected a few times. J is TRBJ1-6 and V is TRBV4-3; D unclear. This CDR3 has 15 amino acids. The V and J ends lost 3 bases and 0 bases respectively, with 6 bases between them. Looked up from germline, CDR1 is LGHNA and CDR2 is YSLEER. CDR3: CASSQESSYNSPLHF. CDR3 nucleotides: TGCGCCAGCAGCCAGGAGAGCTCCTATAATTCACCCCTCCACTTT.

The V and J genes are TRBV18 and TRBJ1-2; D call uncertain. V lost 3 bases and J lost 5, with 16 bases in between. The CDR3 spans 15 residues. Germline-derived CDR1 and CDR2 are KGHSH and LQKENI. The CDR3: CASSPSSWVLYGYTF. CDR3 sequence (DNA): TGTGCCAGCTCACCGTCGTCGTGGGTTTTGTATGGCTACACCTTC.